This T cell receptor (beta chain) derives from a study of cytomegalovirus exposure and HLA in healthy donors. PCR primers comprised 60 Vbeta and 13 Jbeta primers. Assay: immunoSEQ multiplex PCR; the TCRdb copy retains only in-frame clones and omits some. The table has around 210,000 clones, roughly 80% seen once. All the people who gave samples were healthy bone marrow donors. Although they were nominally healthy when sampled, donors likely had unrecorded immune exposures. CDR1 MGHRA and CDR2 YSYEKL come from the germline V gene. V gave up 1 base and J gave up 2 bases, with 12 bases separating them. The CDR3 sequence is 15 residues long.

The chain combines TRBV4-1 with TRBJ2-7; the D gene is possibly TRBD1 (5 bases). This TCR was recovered from a woman aged 25 to 39 in good health and CMV-seronegative. The sequenced material came from PBMCs. In DNA form, the CDR3 reads TGCGCCAGCAGCCAAGGGAGACAGCCGGCCTACGAGCAGTACTTC. The encoded protein is CASSQGRQPAYEQYF.